Shown below are 23 T cell receptor beta chains from a single sample sequenced in a study of read filtering for tumor transcriptome and immune sequencing. The library was built from around 0.4 ug RNA with molecular barcoded adaptors for alpha/delta and beta/gamma chains. TCRdb reprocessed the reads with MiXCR, giving one entry per CDR3 protein. The sample holds 25,000 to 35,000 distinct CDR3 sequences, around a sixth seen once. Sequencing input: a population of CD138-negative cells sorted from bone marrow. The receptors were sampled from a donor older than 35 with multiple myeloma.

This clonotype came up many times. This chain joins TRBV7-8 and TRBJ1-5, with D uncertain. This CDR3 has 15 residues. The V gene lost 5 bases and the J gene lost 2 bases, with 13 bases spanning the gap. The germline V gene has CDR1 SGHVS and CDR2 FQNEAQ. The CDR3 sequence: CASSPGRGGNQPQHF. DNA for the CDR3: TGTGCCAGCAGCCCCGGACGGGGAGGCAATCAGCCCCAGCATTTT.

This clonotype appeared many times. This rearrangement joins TRBV6-5 to TRBJ1-5, with D possibly matching TRBD1 (6 bases). Between the trimmed V and J ends, which lost 6 bases and 7 bases, there was a span of 16 bases. CDR1 MNHEY and CDR2 SVGAGI come from the germline V gene. This CDR3 region has 14 residues. This CDR3 is CASSPQGSPQPQHF. In DNA form, the CDR3 reads TGTGCCAGCAGCCCACAGGGCTCCCCCCAGCCCCAGCATTTT.

A note on this clonotype: The junction departs from the called germline gene at one end, perhaps through a read error. This rearrangement joins TRBV7-9 to TRBJ2-7; possibly TRBD1 for D (5 bases). Germline CDR1 SEHNR, CDR2 FQNEAQ (reference sequence). The CDR3 is 14 residues long. The CDR3 bases are TGTGCCGGCAGCTTATCCCGCAGGGCCTACGAGCGGTACTTC. Its protein product is CAGSLSRRAYERYF.

At least ten counts were recorded for this clonotype. This chain connects TRBV19 to TRBJ2-6, with D possibly TRBD1 on 6 matching bases. In germline, CDR1 is LNHDA, CDR2 SQIVND (reference sequence). V lost 4 bases, J lost 2 bases, and 9 bases lay in between. CDR3 length equals 15 residues. CDR3 residues: CASSNGQPGANVLTF. CDR3 coding DNA: TGTGCCAGTAGTAACGGACAGCCTGGGGCCAACGTCCTGACTTTC.

The table lists this clonotype with many counts. The chain employs TRBV6-5 and TRBJ2-1; perhaps TRBD2 as D (6 bases). The CDR3 runs to 13 residues. CDR1 and CDR2 from the germline V gene are MNHEY and SVGAGI. The V end was cut by 7 bases, the J end by 9 bases, with 16 bases between. The CDR3: CASTPLGGAEQFF. CDR3 DNA sequence: TGTGCCAGCACTCCCCTGGGGGGAGCTGAGCAGTTCTTC.

There are many counts of this clonotype. The V call is TRBV2, the J call TRBJ1-5; unclear D gene. The CDR3 is 14 amino acids. Trimming shortened V by 0 bases and J by 2 bases, and 5 bases separated the two germline ends. Germline assignment: CDR1 SNHLY and CDR2 FYNNEI. DNA of the CDR3: TGTGCCAGCAGTGAAGCTGTGGGCAATCAGCCCCAGCATTTT. Amino acid sequence: CASSEAVGNQPQHF.

This clonotype was detected ten times or more. This chain links TRBV7-8 with TRBJ1-1; D gene uncertain. Trimming pared 2 bases from V and 2 bases from J, leaving 9 bases between. Germline V CDR1 and CDR2: SGHVS, FQNEAQ. This CDR3 region has 14 residues. CDR3 in amino acids: CASSLSDSNTEAFF. The CDR3 DNA reads as TGTGCCAGCAGCTTATCGGACTCAAACACTGAAGCTTTCTTT. The full variable domain, rest sourced from reference TRBV7-8 and TRBJ1-1, is GAGVSQSPRYKVAKRGQDVALRCDPISGHVSLFWYQQALGQGPEFLTYFQNEAQLDKSGLPSDRFFAERPEGSVSTLKIQRTQQEDSAVYLCASSLSDSNTEAFFGQGTRLTVV.

This clonotype has at least ten counts. The chain carries TRBV21-1 and TRBJ2-1; the table names TRBD2, a call not compared with the DNA. TRBV21-1 is deemed a pseudogene. This CDR3 region has 17 residues. CDR3 region: CASSEVPSGGRGDEQFF. The CDR3 nucleotides read TGTGCCAGCAGCGAAGTACCTAGCGGGGGAAGGGGTGATGAGCAGTTCTTC.

In regard to this clonotype: The junction departs from germline at one end; a sequencing error may be responsible. The rearrangement links TRBV23-1 to TRBJ2-1, with D possibly called TRBD1 or TRBD2 (5 bases each). TRBV23-1 is noted as an ORF with a role that remains uncertain. The CDR3 runs to 14 residues. CDR3 loop: CASTPRGVYNGQFF. DNA for the CDR3: TGCGCCAGCACCCCCCGGGGCGTATACAATGGGCAGTTCTTT.

There are many counts of this clonotype. The rearrangement joins TRBV29-1 to TRBJ1-2, with 7 bases lining up with TRBD1. The junction had 11 bases not matched to a gene; V was cut back by 0 bases and J by 4 bases. CDR1 and CDR2 (germline): SQVTM, ANQGSEA. The CDR3 covers 16 residues. This CDR3 reads CSVEDREGGGVYGYTF. The CDR3 nucleotides are TGCAGCGTTGAAGATAGGGAAGGGGGCGGCGTCTATGGCTACACCTTC.

The chain carries TRBV5-1 and TRBJ2-3; tentatively, D is TRBD1 or TRBD2 (5 bases each). CDR3 size: 16 residues. V was cut by 4 bases and J by 0 bases, with 15 bases left in between. Germline CDR1 reads SGHRS; CDR2 reads YFSETQ. The CDR3 loop reads CASSARGPTSTDTQYF. CDR3 DNA sequence: TGCGCCAGCAGCGCACGGGGACCGACTAGCACAGATACGCAGTATTTT.

This clonotype was picked up many times. The J gene is TRBJ1-2, the V gene TRBV18; a weak D match, TRBD1 (6 bases). The CDR3 is 12 amino acids. Germline values: CDR1 KGHSH, CDR2 LQKENI. The germline V and J ends were trimmed by 5 bases and 5 bases, with 9 bases remaining between them. The CDR3 sequence: CASSGTSYGYTF. In nucleotides, the CDR3 is TGTGCCAGCTCAGGGACATCTTATGGCTACACCTTC. Based on the CDR3 plus reference TRBV18 and TRBJ1-2, the full variable domain is NAGVMQNPRHLVRRRGQEARLRCSPMKGHSHVYWYRQLPEEGLKFMVYLQKENIIDESGMPKERFSAEFPKEGPSILRIQQVVRGDSAAYFCASSGTSYGYTFGSGTRLTVV.

The chain joins TRBV5-1 to TRBJ2-1; possibly TRBD1 for D (5 bases). CDR3 size: 15 residues. From germline, CDR1 is SGHRS and CDR2 YFSETQ. V lost 1 base, J lost 4 bases, and 12 bases lay in between. The chain's CDR3 is CASSLRGTQYNEQFF. Written as DNA, the CDR3 is TGCGCCAGCAGCTTGAGGGGTACACAATACAATGAGCAGTTCTTC.

This clonotype was counted many times. V usage is TRBV5-1 and J usage is TRBJ2-1; the match to TRBD2 covers 15 bases. The CDR3 totals 18 residues. V dropped 3 bases and J dropped 1; count of bases not matched to a gene: 5. Looked up from germline, CDR1 is SGHRS and CDR2 is YFSETQ. For the CDR3, the DNA is TGCGCCAGCAGCTCCATTGGACTAGCGGGGGGGTCCTACAATGAGCAGTTCTTC. It specifies CASSSIGLAGGSYNEQFF. The variable domain in full, completed from reference TRBV5-1 and TRBJ2-1, reads KAGVTQTPRYLIKTRGQQVTLSCSPISGHRSVSWYQQTPGQGLQFLFEYFSETQRNKGNFPGRFSGRQFSNSRSEMNVSTLELGDSALYLCASSSIGLAGGSYNEQFFGPGTRLTVL.

Ten or more counts support this clonotype. The chain combines TRBV9 with TRBJ2-7, with D possibly being TRBD1 (5 bases). CDR1 SGDLS and CDR2 YYNGEE come from the germline V gene. The ends were cut back, 0 bases at V and 4 bases at J, with 14 bases in the middle. CDR3 length equals 15 residues. Here the CDR3 DNA reads TGTGCCAGCAGCGTAGGGACACCCGCCGAATACGAGCAGTACTTC. Encoded protein: CASSVGTPAEYEQYF.

In its sample, this clonotype was seen many times. The V and J genes are TRBV11-2 and TRBJ2-1; 9 positions agree with TRBD2. The germline V gene encodes CDR1 SGHAT and CDR2 FQNNGV. After removal of 4 bases from V and 5 bases from J, the junction contained 12 bases not matched to a gene. The CDR3 runs to 17 residues. The CDR3 region is CASSSGGGRGGNNEQFF. For the CDR3, the DNA is TGTGCCAGCAGCTCGGGGGGCGGGAGGGGTGGAAACAATGAGCAGTTCTTC.

Concerning this clonotype: It is likely a read error: a sequence one base away is far more abundant. The chain combines TRBV7-6 with TRBJ2-1; 7 bases agree with TRBD1. Germline CDR1 reads SGHVS; CDR2 reads FNYEAQ. The CDR3 extends over 13 amino acids. The CDR3 DNA sequence: TGTGCCTGCAGCTTAGGGACAGCAATTGAGCAGTTCTTC. It translates to CACSLGTAIEQFF.

This clonotype was seen repeatedly, ten times or more. The chain employs TRBV6-6 and TRBJ1-2; D call uncertain. V was cut by 6 bases and J by 3 bases, with 11 bases left in between. The length of the CDR3 is 13 residues. Germline V gene lookup returns CDR1 MNHNY and CDR2 SVGAGI (reference sequence). The CDR3, as DNA: TGTGCCAGCAGCCCATCCCTTGACTATGGCTACACCTTC. Residues: CASSPSLDYGYTF.

In its sample, this clonotype is medium-sized (0.01 to 0.1%). This chain uses TRBV5-1 with TRBJ2-2; no firm D call. CDR3 size: 14 residues. Trimming removed 0 bases at V and 5 bases at J, with 8 bases between. Germline CDR1 SGHRS, CDR2 YFSETQ. The CDR3 nucleotides read TGCGCCAGCAGCTTGGATGGGGTTACCGGGGAGCTGTTTTTT. It is translated as CASSLDGVTGELFF.

There are many counts of this clonotype. V usage is TRBV20-1 and J usage is TRBJ1-1; 10 bases map to TRBD1. The CDR3 is made up of 14 amino acids. Per germline, CDR1 DFQATT and CDR2 SNEGSKA (reference sequence). The DNA for the CDR3 is TGCAGCCCTGGGACAGGGGCGATGAACACTGAAGCTTTCTTT. It encodes CSPGTGAMNTEAFF.

Worth noting for this clonotype: This probably arose from a read error, given a far larger clone one base away. The J gene is TRBJ2-2, the V gene TRBV6-6, with no clear D. Trimming removed 5 bases at V and 3 bases at J, with 10 bases between. Germline CDR1 is MNHNY and CDR2 is SVGAGI (reference sequence). This CDR3 is 14 amino acids long. CDR3 region: CASSPLEHTGELFF. Written as DNA, the CDR3 is TGTGCCAGCAGTCCCCTAGAACACACCGGGGAGCTGTTTTTT.

This clonotype was observed at least ten times. The chain carries TRBV5-1 and TRBJ2-2, with D perhaps TRBD2 (7 bases). V shed 4 bases and J shed 5 bases, with 15 bases lying between them. CDR1 is SGHRS, CDR2 YFSETQ, per germline. The CDR3 spans 15 residues. Here the CDR3 reads CASSPGGAKTGELFF. CDR3 sequence (DNA): TGCGCCAGCAGCCCTGGGGGGGCTAAGACCGGGGAGCTGTTTTTT.

There are many counts of this clonotype. The chain couples TRBV6-1 to TRBJ2-3; D is unclear. Trimming removed 9 bases at V and 0 bases at J, with 7 bases between. The CDR3 extends over 12 amino acids. The germline gives CDR1 MNHNS, CDR2 SASEGT. CDR3 nucleotide sequence: TGTGCCAGTGCCCCTAGCACAGATACGCAGTATTTT. Translation: CASAPSTDTQYF.